These T cell receptor beta chains were read from a single sample in a study of beta chain features in type 1 diabetes. The assay was immunoSEQ multiplex PCR, and TCRdb's table has in-frame clones only and misses some. The table records approximately 730,000 clones, roughly an eighth of them present only once. Sequencing was carried out using naive CD4+ T cells from blood. These receptors were obtained from a man younger than 30 with type 1 diabetes. CDR3s include the opening cysteine and the closing phenylalanine or tryptophan. The order of the fields is D gene, clone size, J gene, V gene, CDR3 length, CDR3 DNA, CDR3 protein. A D gene is named only where the DNA matches it firmly. Only some rows state a clone size, as once, few, many or a class for expanded clones.

d_gene: -
abundance: -
j_gene: TRBJ2-3
v_gene: TRBV5-4
len: 14
CDR3nt: TGTGCCAGCAGCACCCCCGGCCCCGAAGATACGCAGTATTTT
CDR3aa: CASSTPGPEDTQYF

d_gene: TRBD1
abundance: -
j_gene: TRBJ1-4
v_gene: TRBV29-1
len: 12
CDR3nt: TGCAGCGCACTGGGACAGGGTGAAAAACTGTTTTTT
CDR3aa: CSALGQGEKLFF

d_gene: TRBD1
abundance: -
j_gene: TRBJ1-5
v_gene: TRBV19
len: 15
CDR3nt: TGTGCCAGTAAAAGGGGACAGGGGGCGGCTCAGCCCCAGCATTTT
CDR3aa: CASKRGQGAAQPQHF

d_gene: -
abundance: -
j_gene: TRBJ1-1
v_gene: TRBV7-9
len: 11
CDR3nt: TGTGCCAGCAGCTTGCACACTGAAGCTTTCTTT
CDR3aa: CASSLHTEAFF

d_gene: TRBD2
abundance: -
j_gene: TRBJ2-3
v_gene: TRBV6-1
len: 16
CDR3nt: TGTGCCAGCAGTGAAGCGAGACTAGCCCGCCGGGATACGCAGTATTTT
CDR3aa: CASSEARLARRDTQYF

d_gene: TRBD1
abundance: few
j_gene: TRBJ2-1
v_gene: TRBV5-1
len: 14
CDR3nt: TGCGCCAGCAGCTTGGCCCAGGGGGCCAATGAGCAGTTCTTC
CDR3aa: CASSLAQGANEQFF

d_gene: -
abundance: -
j_gene: TRBJ2-7
v_gene: TRBV21-1
len: 15
CDR3nt: TGTGCCAGCAGCAAACGACAGAGCCCGCCACACGAGCAGTACTTC
CDR3aa: CASSKRQSPPHEQYF

d_gene: TRBD1
abundance: few
j_gene: TRBJ1-5
v_gene: TRBV30
len: 12
CDR3nt: TGTGCCTGGAGTGTATGGGACAGCCTTCAGCATTTT
CDR3aa: CAWSVWDSLQHF

d_gene: -
abundance: -
j_gene: TRBJ1-2
v_gene: TRBV28
len: 16
CDR3nt: TGTGCCAGCAGTGAAGGTAGTCCATTGGGGCTCCGCGGCTACACCTTC
CDR3aa: CASSEGSPLGLRGYTF

d_gene: -
abundance: few
j_gene: TRBJ2-3
v_gene: TRBV29-1
len: 12
CDR3nt: TGCAGCGCCTATGGGGGAAGAGATACGCAGTATTTT
CDR3aa: CSAYGGRDTQYF

d_gene: TRBD1
abundance: few
j_gene: TRBJ1-1
v_gene: TRBV2
len: 14
CDR3nt: TGTGCCAGCACGGGACAGGGGCCTTTATTCGAAGCTTTCTTT
CDR3aa: CASTGQGPLFEAFF

d_gene: TRBD1
abundance: -
j_gene: TRBJ1-1
v_gene: TRBV5-1
len: 14
CDR3nt: TGCGCCAGCAGCTCGCGGACAGGGGGCGCAGAAGCTTTCTTT
CDR3aa: CASSSRTGGAEAFF

d_gene: -
abundance: few
j_gene: TRBJ2-7
v_gene: TRBV19
len: 14
CDR3nt: TGTGCCAGTAGTATCGTGCAGCAGACGGGTGAGCAGTACTTC
CDR3aa: CASSIVQQTGEQYF

d_gene: -
abundance: -
j_gene: TRBJ1-5
v_gene: TRBV15
len: 15
CDR3nt: TGTGCCACCAGCAGAGATTATACAGGGAATCAGCCCCAGCATTTT
CDR3aa: CATSRDYTGNQPQHF